This TCR beta chain stems from a study of response to subunit inactivated influenza vaccine. Study conclusions and caveats: Authors suggested each seasonal influenza vaccination recruits few new T cells.

MiXCR, run by TCRdb on the RT-PCR reads, gives a single entry per CDR3 protein. The data contain around 520,000 distinct CDR3 sequences, about 25% of them singletons. Germline V gene sequence: CDR1 SQVTM, CDR2 ANQGSEA. Trimming removed 4 bases at V and 6 bases at J, with 13 bases between. This CDR3 region has 12 residues. This clonotype was found a few times. As yet, its antigen is unknown. This specimen consisted of CD4+ T cells sorted from PBMCs, obtained 4 to 6 days after vaccination. V usage is TRBV29-1 and J usage is TRBJ2-7; D gene ambiguous. This TCR derives from a man aged 45-65 years who received an inactivated influenza vaccine. This CDR3 reads CSVGQLRSEQYF. The CDR3 nucleotides are TGCAGCGTTGGGCAGCTGCGGTCCGAGCAGTACTTC.